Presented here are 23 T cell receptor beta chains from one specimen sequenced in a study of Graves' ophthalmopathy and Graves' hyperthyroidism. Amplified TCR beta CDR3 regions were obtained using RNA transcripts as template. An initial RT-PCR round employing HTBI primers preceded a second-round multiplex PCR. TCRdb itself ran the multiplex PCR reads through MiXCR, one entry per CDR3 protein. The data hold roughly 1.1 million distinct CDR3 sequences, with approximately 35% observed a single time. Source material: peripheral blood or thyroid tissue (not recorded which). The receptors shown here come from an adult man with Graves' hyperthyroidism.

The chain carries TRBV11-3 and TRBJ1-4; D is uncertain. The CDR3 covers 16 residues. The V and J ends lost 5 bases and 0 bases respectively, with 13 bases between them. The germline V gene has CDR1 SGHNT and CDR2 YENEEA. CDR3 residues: CASSPWEPSTNEKLFF. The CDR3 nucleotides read TGTGCCAGCAGCCCCTGGGAGCCTTCAACTAATGAAAAACTGTTTTTT.

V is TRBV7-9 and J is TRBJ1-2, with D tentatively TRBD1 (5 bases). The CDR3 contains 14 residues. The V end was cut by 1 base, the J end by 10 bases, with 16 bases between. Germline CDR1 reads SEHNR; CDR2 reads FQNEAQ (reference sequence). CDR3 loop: CASSLDNWGYDYTF. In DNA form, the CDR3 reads TGTGCCAGCAGCTTAGATAACTGGGGCTACGACTACACCTTC.

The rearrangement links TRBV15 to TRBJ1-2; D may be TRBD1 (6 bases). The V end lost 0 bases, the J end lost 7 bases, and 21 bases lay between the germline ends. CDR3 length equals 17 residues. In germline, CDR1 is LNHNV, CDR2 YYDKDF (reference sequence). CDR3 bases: TGTGCCACCAGCAGAGATCCAGCGTCTAGCGGGGGGGCTGGCTACACCTTC. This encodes CATSRDPASSGGAGYTF.

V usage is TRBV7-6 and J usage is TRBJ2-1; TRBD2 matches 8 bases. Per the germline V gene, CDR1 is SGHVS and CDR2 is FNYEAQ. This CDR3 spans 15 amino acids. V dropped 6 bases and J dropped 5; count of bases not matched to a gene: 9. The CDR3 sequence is CASSLQRELDNEQFF. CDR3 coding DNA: TGTGCCAGCAGTCTCCAGCGGGAGCTCGACAATGAGCAGTTCTTC.

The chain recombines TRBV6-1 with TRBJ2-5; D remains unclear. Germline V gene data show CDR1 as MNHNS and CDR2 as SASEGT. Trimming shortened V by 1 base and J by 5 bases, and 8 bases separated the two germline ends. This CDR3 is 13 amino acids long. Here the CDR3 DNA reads TGTGCCAGCAGTGAAGGGTTGCGCGAGACCCAGTACTTC. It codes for CASSEGLRETQYF.

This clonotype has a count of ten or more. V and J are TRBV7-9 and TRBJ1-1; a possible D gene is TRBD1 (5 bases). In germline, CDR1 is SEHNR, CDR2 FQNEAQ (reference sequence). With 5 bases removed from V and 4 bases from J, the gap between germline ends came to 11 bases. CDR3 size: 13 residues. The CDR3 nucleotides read TGTGCCAGCAGCACGACAGAAGTCACTGAAGCTTTCTTT. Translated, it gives CASSTTEVTEAFF. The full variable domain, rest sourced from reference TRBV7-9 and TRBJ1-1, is DTGVSQNPRHKITKRGQNVTFRCDPISEHNRLYWYRQTLGQGPEFLTYFQNEAQLEKSRLLSDRFSAERPKGSFSTLEIQRTEQGDSAMYLCASSTTEVTEAFFGQGTRLTVV.

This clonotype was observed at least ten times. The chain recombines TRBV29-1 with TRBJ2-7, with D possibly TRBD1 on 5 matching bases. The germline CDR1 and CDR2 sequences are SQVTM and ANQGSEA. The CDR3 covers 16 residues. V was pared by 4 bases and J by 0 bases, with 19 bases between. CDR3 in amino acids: CSVVEGYQGASYEQYF. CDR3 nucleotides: TGCAGCGTTGTAGAAGGTTATCAAGGGGCCTCCTACGAGCAGTACTTC.

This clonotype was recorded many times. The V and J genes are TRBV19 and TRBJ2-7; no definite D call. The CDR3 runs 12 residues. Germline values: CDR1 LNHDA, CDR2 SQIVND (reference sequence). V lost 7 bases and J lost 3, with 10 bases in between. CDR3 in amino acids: CASTGTDYEQYF. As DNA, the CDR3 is TGTGCCAGTACCGGAACCGACTACGAGCAGTACTTC.

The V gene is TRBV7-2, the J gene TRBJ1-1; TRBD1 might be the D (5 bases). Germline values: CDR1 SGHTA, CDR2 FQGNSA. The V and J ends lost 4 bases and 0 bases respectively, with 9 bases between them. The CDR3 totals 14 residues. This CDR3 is CASSYRRVNTEAFF. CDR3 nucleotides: TGTGCCAGCAGCTACCGCAGGGTGAACACTGAAGCTTTCTTT.

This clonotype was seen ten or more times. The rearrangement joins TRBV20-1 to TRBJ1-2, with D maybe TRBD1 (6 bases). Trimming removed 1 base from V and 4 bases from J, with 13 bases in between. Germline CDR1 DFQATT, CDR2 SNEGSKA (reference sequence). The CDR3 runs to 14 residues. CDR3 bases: TGCAGTGCTAGAGTCAGGGAAGGGGGCTATGGCTACACCTTC. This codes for CSARVREGGYGYTF.

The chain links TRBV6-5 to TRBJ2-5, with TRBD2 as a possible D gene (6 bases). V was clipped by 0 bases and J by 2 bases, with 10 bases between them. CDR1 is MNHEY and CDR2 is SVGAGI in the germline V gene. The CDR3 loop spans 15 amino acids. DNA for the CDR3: TGTGCCAGCAGTTACTCCCCGGGACTGCAAGAGACCCAGTACTTC. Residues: CASSYSPGLQETQYF.

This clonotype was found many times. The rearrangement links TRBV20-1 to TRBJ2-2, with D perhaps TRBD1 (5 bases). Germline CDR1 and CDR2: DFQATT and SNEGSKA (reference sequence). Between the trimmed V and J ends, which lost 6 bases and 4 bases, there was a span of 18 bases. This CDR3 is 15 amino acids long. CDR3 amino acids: CSARTQDLVTGELFF. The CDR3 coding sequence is TGCAGTGCCAGGACACAGGATCTCGTCACCGGGGAGCTGTTTTTT.

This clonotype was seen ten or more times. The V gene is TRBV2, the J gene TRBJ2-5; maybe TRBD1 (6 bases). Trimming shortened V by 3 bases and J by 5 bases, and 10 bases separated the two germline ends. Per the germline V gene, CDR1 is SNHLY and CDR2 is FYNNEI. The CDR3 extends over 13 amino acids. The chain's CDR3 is CASSDRGGETQYF. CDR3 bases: TGTGCCAGCAGTGACAGGGGTGGGGAGACCCAGTACTTC.

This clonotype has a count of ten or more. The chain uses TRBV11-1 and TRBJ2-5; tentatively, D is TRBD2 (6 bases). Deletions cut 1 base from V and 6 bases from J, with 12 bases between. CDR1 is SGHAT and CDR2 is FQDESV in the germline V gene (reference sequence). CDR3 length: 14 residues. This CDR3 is CASSLVWDSKTQYF. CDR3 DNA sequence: TGTGCCAGCAGCTTAGTTTGGGACTCCAAGACCCAGTACTTC.

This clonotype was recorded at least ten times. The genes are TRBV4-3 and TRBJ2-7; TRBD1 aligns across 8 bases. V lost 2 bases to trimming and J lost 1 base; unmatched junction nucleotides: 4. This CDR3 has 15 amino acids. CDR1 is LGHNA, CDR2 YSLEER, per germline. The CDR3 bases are TGCGCCAGCAGCCAACAACGGACAGGGTCCTACGAGCAGTACTTC. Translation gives CASSQQRTGSYEQYF.

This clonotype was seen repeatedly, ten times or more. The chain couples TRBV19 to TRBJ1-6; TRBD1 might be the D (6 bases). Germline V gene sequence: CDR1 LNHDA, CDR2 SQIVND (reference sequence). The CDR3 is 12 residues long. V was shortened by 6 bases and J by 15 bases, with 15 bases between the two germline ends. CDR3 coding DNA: TGTGCCAGTAGGCACGGACAGTACGGCCTCCACTTT. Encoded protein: CASRHGQYGLHF.

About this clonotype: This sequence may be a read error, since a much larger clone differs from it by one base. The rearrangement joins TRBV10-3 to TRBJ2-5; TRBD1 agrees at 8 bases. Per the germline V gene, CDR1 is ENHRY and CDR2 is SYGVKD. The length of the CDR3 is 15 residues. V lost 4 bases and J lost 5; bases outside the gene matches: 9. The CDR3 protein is CAISGPDRGGETQYF. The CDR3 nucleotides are TGTGCCATCAGTGGCCCCGACAGGGGCGGGGAGACCCAGTACTTC.

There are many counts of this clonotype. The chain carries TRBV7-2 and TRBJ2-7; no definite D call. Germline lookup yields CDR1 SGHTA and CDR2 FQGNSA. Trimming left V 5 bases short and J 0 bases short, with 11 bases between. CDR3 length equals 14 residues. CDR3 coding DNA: TGTGCCAGCAGCCCCCGCATGAGCTCCTACGAGCAGTACTTC. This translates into CASSPRMSSYEQYF. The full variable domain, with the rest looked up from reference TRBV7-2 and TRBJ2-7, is GAGVSQSPSNKVTEKGKDVELRCDPISGHTALYWYRQSLGQGLEFLIYFQGNSAPDKSGLPSDRFSAERTGGSVSTLTIQRTQQEDSAVYLCASSPRMSSYEQYFGPGTRLTVT.

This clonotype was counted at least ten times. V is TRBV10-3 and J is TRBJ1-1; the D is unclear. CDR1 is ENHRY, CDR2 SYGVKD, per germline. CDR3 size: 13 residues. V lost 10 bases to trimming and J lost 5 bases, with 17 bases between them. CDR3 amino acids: CATQGRRETEAFF. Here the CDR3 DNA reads TGTGCCACCCAAGGCCGACGCGAGACTGAAGCTTTCTTT.

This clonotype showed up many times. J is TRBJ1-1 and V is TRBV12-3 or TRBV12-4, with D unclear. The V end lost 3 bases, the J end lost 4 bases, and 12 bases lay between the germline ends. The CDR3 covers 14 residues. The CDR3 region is CASSFSPGSTEAFF. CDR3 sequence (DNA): TGTGCCAGCAGTTTTTCGCCGGGGTCCACTGAAGCTTTCTTT.

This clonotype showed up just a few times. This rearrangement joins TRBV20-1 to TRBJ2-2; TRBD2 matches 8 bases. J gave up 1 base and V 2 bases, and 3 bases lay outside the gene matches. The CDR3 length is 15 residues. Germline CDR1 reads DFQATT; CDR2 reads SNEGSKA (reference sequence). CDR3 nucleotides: TGCAGTGCTAGAAAAGCGGGGGAGAACACCGGGGAGCTGTTTTTT. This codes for CSARKAGENTGELFF.

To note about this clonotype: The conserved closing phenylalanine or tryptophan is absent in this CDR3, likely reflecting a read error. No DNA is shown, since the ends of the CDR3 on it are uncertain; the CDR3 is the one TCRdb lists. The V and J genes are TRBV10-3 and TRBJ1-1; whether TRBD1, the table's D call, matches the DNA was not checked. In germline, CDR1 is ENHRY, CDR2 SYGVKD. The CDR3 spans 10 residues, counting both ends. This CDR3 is CAISAGRGTR.

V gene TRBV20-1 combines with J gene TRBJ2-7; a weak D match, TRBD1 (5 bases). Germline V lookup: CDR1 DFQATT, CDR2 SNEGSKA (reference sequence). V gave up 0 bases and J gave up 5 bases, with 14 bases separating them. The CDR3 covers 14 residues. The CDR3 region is CSARDTAGWDEQYF. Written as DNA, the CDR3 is TGCAGTGCTAGAGATACGGCAGGGTGGGACGAGCAGTACTTC.